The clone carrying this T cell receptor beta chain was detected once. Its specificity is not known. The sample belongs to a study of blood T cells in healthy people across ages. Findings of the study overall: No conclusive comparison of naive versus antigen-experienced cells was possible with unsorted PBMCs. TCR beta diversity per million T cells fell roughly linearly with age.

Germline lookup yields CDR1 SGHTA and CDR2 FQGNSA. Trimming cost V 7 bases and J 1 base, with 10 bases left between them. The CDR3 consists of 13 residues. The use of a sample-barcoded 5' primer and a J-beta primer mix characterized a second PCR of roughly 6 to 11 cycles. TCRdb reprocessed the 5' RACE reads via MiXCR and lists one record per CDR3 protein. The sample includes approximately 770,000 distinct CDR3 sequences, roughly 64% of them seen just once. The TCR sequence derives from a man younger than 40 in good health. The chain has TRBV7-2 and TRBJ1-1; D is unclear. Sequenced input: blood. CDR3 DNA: TGTGCCAGCAACGAAACCCCGAACACTGAAGCTTTCTTT. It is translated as CASNETPNTEAFF.